The T cell receptor (beta chain) described here comes from a study of T cell changes during pregnancy in multiple sclerosis. The assay was immunoSEQ multiplex PCR, and TCRdb's table has in-frame clones only and misses some. The sample includes more than 70,000 clones, 91% of them seen just once. This CDR3 has 14 residues. Trimming shortened V by 1 base and J by 4 bases, and 10 bases separated the two germline ends. Germline CDR1 is SGHTA and CDR2 is FQGNSA. V usage is TRBV7-2 and J usage is TRBJ1-2; D remains ambiguous. The clonotype originates from a female donor with multiple sclerosis, enrolled in a pregnancy study. The sample in question was peripheral blood, obtained before pregnancy. CDR3 nucleotides: TGTGCCAGCAGCTTAGGGTTACGGGTCTATGGCTACACCTTC. Encoded protein: CASSLGLRVYGYTF. The complete variable domain, with remaining parts taken from reference TRBV7-2 and TRBJ1-2, reads GAGVSQSPSNKVTEKGKDVELRCDPISGHTALYWYRQSLGQGLEFLIYFQGNSAPDKSGLPSDRFSAERTGGSVSTLTIQRTQQEDSAVYLCASSLGLRVYGYTFGSGTRLTVV.